This entry concerns a single T cell receptor beta chain. These data belong to a study of technical replicates of blood from several donors. Here immunoSEQ multiplex PCR was the method, and the copy in TCRdb shows in-frame clones only, minus some. The sample includes about 72,000 clones, roughly 92% of them seen just once. This receptor was identified in a human donor in good health. Specimen: T cells isolated from PBMCs.

This CDR3 is CASSAGANTEAFF. The CDR3 DNA is TGTGCCAGCAGTGCAGGGGCGAACACTGAAGCTTTCTTT. The chain employs TRBV6-1 and TRBJ1-1; D perhaps matches TRBD1 (6 bases). The germline V and J ends were trimmed by 4 bases and 1 base, with 7 bases remaining between them. Per the germline V gene, CDR1 is MNHNS and CDR2 is SASEGT. The CDR3 covers 13 residues.